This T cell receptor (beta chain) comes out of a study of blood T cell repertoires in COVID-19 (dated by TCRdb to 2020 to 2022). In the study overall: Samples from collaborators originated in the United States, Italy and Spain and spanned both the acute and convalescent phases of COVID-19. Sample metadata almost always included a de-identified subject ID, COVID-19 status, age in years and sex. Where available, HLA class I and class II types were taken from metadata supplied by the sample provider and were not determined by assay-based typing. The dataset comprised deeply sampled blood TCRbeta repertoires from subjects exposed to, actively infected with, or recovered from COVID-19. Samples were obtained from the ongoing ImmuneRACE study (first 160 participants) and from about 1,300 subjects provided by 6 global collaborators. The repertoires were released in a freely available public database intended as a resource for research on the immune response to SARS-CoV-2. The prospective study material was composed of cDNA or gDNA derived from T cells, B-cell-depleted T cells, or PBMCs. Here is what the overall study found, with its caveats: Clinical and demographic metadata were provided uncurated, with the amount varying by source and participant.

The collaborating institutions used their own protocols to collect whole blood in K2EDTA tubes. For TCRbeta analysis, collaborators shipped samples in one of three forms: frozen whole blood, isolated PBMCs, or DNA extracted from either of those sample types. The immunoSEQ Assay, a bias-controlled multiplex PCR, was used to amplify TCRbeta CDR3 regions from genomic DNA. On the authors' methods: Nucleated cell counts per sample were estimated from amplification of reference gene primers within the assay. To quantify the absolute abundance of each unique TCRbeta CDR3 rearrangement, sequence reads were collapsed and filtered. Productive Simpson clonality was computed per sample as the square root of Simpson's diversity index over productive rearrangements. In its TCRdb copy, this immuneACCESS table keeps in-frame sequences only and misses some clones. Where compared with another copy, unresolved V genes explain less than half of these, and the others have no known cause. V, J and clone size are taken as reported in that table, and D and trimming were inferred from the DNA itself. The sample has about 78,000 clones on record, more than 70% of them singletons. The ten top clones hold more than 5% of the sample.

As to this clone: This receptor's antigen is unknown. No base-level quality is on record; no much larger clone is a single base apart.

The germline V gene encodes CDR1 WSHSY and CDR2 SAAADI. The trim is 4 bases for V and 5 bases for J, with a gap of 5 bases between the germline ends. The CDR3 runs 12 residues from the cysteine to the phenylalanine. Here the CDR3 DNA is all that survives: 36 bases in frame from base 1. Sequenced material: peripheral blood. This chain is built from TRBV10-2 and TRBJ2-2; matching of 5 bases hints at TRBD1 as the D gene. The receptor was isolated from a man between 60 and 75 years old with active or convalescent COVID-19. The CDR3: CASSAGTGELFF. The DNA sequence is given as TGCGCCAGCAGTGCAGGGACCGGGGAGCTGTTTTTT.